Listed below are T cell receptor beta chains from one sample, sequenced in a study of PD-1 blockade in classical Hodgkin lymphoma. This table comes from immunoSEQ multiplex PCR, and its TCRdb copy is limited to in-frame clones, with some not included. The sample carries 41,000 or so clones, 76% recorded once. The sample in question was peripheral blood mononuclear cells (PBMCs), obtained at baseline. Receptor source: a human donor with classical Hodgkin lymphoma. CDR3s include the opening cysteine and the closing phenylalanine or tryptophan. A D gene is named only where the DNA matches it firmly. The size field is filled for only some rows; it gives once, few, many or a size class.

V	J	size	D	CDR3	DNA
TRBV29-1	TRBJ2-7	.	TRBD1	CSVGTGEYEQYF	TGCAGCGTGGGGACAGGCGAATACGAGCAGTACTTC
TRBV6-6	TRBJ2-7	.	TRBD2	CASRDGEGEQYF	TGTGCCAGCCGGGACGGGGAGGGCGAGCAGTACTTC
TRBV2	TRBJ2-7	.	.	CASSPGYENEQYF	TGTGCCAGCAGTCCAGGGTACGAGAACGAGCAGTACTTC
TRBV6-5	TRBJ2-7	.	TRBD2	CASRLGGSYEQYF	TGTGCCAGCCGATTGGGGGGGTCCTACGAGCAGTACTTC
TRBV2	TRBJ2-3	few	TRBD1	CASSEDRGQSDTQYF	TGTGCCAGCAGCGAGGACAGGGGACAGTCGGATACGCAGTATTTT
TRBV5-6	TRBJ2-7	.	.	CASSSNLYEQYF	TGTGCCAGCAGCTCTAACCTCTACGAGCAGTACTTC
TRBV30	TRBJ2-7	.	TRBD2	CAWSFVAGGEQYF	TGTGCCTGGAGTTTCGTGGCGGGGGGGGAGCAGTACTTC
TRBV7-9	TRBJ2-7	.	.	CASSVNYEQYF	TGTGCCAGCAGCGTTAACTACGAGCAGTACTTC
TRBV5-1	TRBJ1-1	many	TRBD1	CASSPLTGGPTEAFF	TGCGCCAGCAGCCCGTTGACAGGGGGCCCCACTGAAGCTTTCTTT
TRBV29-1	TRBJ1-3	once	.	CSVNTQENRNTIYF	TGCAGCGTGAACACCCAGGAGAACAGAAACACCATATATTTT
TRBV5-1	TRBJ1-2	.	.	CASSLVGGNYGYTF	TGCGCCAGCAGCTTGGTTGGGGGGAACTATGGCTACACCTTC
TRBV15	TRBJ2-1	.	TRBD2	CATSGTSGYNEQFF	TGTGCCACCAGCGGGACTAGCGGATACAATGAGCAGTTCTTC
TRBV9	TRBJ1-1	.	.	CASSLDKDTEAFF	TGTGCCAGCAGCCTGGACAAGGACACTGAAGCTTTCTTT
TRBV7-9	TRBJ2-7	.	TRBD1	CASSLVGGGTGAGYEQYF	TGTGCCAGCAGCTTAGTGGGCGGAGGGACAGGGGCTGGGTACGAGCAGTACTTC
TRBV19	TRBJ2-1	.	.	CASSTRLDEQFF	TGTGCCAGTAGTACCCGACTAGATGAGCAGTTCTTC
TRBV30	TRBJ2-7	few	.	CAWSWTASSYEQYF	TGTGCCTGGAGTTGGACAGCGAGCTCCTACGAGCAGTACTTC
TRBV7-3	TRBJ2-5	.	.	CASSEGGETQYF	TGTGCCAGCAGCGAGGGTGGGGAGACCCAGTACTTC
TRBV20-1	TRBJ2-7	.	.	CSARDFDEQYF	TGCAGTGCCCGGGACTTTGACGAGCAGTACTTC
TRBV19	TRBJ2-7	.	.	CASSIRSSETYEQYF	TGTGCCAGTAGTATTCGGTCTAGCGAAACCTACGAGCAGTACTTC
TRBV14	TRBJ2-1	.	.	CASSQFGLGSYNEQFF	TGTGCCAGCAGCCAATTCGGACTCGGATCCTACAATGAGCAGTTCTTC
TRBV21-1	TRBJ1-2	.	.	CASSKATRGDNGYTF	TGTGCCAGCAGCAAAGCCACCCGGGGGGACAATGGCTACACCTTC
TRBV6-5	TRBJ2-2	.	TRBD2	CAIRGRVFSGELFF	TGTGCCATCCGCGGGAGGGTATTCTCAGGGGAGCTGTTTTTT
TRBV6-5	TRBJ2-1	.	TRBD2	CASNKRESYNEQFF	TGTGCCAGCAATAAGCGGGAGAGCTACAATGAGCAGTTCTTC
TRBV19	TRBJ2-7	.	TRBD1	CASSGRTGSYEQYF	TGTGCCAGTAGTGGACGGACAGGGTCCTACGAGCAGTACTTC
TRBV5-5	TRBJ2-3	few	TRBD2	CASSFRGRGSDTQYF	TGTGCCAGCAGCTTCCGGGGGAGGGGATCAGATACGCAGTATTTT
TRBV19	TRBJ1-5	once	.	CATQRGLYSNQPQHF	TGTGCCACCCAGAGGGGCCTCTATAGCAATCAGCCCCAGCATTTT
TRBV19	TRBJ1-4	.	.	CASSMTGWEKLFF	TGTGCCAGTAGTATGACAGGATGGGAAAAACTGTTTTTT
TRBV11-3	TRBJ2-1	few	.	CASSLPGGGSEQFF	TGTGCCAGCAGCTTACCCGGTGGAGGGAGTGAGCAGTTCTTC
TRBV6-1	TRBJ2-1	.	TRBD2	CAGSEGTSGSNEQFF	TGTGCCGGCAGTGAAGGGACTAGCGGGTCCAATGAGCAGTTCTTC
TRBV7-2	TRBJ2-7	.	.	CASSLVWQSSSYEQYF	TGTGCCAGCAGCTTAGTTTGGCAGAGCTCCTCCTACGAGCAGTACTTC
TRBV6-1	TRBJ2-3	.	TRBD2	CASREELAVTDTQYF	TGTGCCAGCAGGGAGGAACTAGCGGTCACAGATACGCAGTATTTT
TRBV27	TRBJ1-2	once	.	CASSLQDGPYGYTF	TGTGCCAGCAGTTTGCAGGACGGACCGTATGGCTACACCTTC
TRBV10-1	TRBJ1-1	.	.	CASSAGRGTEAFF	TGCGCCAGCAGTGCAGGGCGCGGCACTGAAGCTTTCTTT
TRBV28	TRBJ1-5	.	.	CASSPGRRWQPQHF	TGTGCCAGCAGCCCAGGACGGCGATGGCAGCCCCAGCATTTT
TRBV6-5	TRBJ2-1	.	.	CASSYSTVTNNEQFF	TGTGCCAGCAGTTACTCGACGGTCACTAACAATGAGCAGTTCTTC
TRBV7-9	TRBJ1-2	.	.	CASSRNMDNYGYTF	TGTGCCAGCAGTCGAAATATGGACAACTATGGCTACACCTTC
TRBV7-8	TRBJ1-2	.	.	CASSLGRNYGYTF	TGTGCCAGCAGTCTCGGACGTAACTATGGCTACACCTTC
TRBV5-5	TRBJ1-5	.	.	CASSSPGSNQPQHF	TGTGCCAGCAGCTCCCCGGGCTCCAATCAGCCCCAGCATTTT
TRBV7-8	TRBJ2-3	.	.	CASSYQPSDTQYF	TGTGCCAGCAGTTACCAACCTAGCGATACGCAGTATTTT
TRBV4-1	TRBJ2-1	.	TRBD2	CASSQLIAGESYNEQFF	TGCGCCAGCAGCCAACTTATAGCGGGAGAGTCCTACAATGAGCAGTTCTTC
TRBV4-3	TRBJ1-2	.	TRBD1	CASSQGVERGHGYTF	TGCGCCAGCAGCCAAGGGGTCGAGAGGGGGCACGGCTACACCTTC
TRBV13	TRBJ2-1	.	TRBD1	CASSSSGTGFYNEQFF	TGTGCCAGCAGCTCGTCCGGGACAGGATTCTACAATGAGCAGTTCTTC
TRBV6-5	TRBJ1-2	.	.	CASSSGLPVGYGYTF	TGTGCCAGCAGTTCCGGACTCCCCGTCGGGTATGGCTACACCTTC
TRBV27	TRBJ2-3	once	TRBD2	CASSLGGGADTQYF	TGTGCCAGCAGTTTGGGGGGGGGAGCAGATACGCAGTATTTT
TRBV2	TRBJ2-2	.	.	CASSQQGGPPGELFF	TGTGCCAGCAGCCAGCAGGGTGGGCCCCCCGGGGAGCTGTTTTTT
TRBV11-3	TRBJ1-1	.	.	CASSLDGRTEAFF	TGTGCCAGCAGCTTAGATGGACGCACTGAAGCTTTCTTT
TRBV10-3	TRBJ1-1	few	.	CAILDSYTNTEAFF	TGTGCCATCCTTGACAGCTATACGAACACTGAAGCTTTCTTT
TRBV5-1	TRBJ2-5	.	.	CASTLRGVIQETQYF	TGCGCCAGCACCCTAAGGGGGGTGATCCAAGAGACCCAGTACTTC
TRBV6-6	TRBJ2-4	.	TRBD1	CASRDRSDIQYF	TGTGCCAGCAGGGACAGGTCGGACATTCAGTACTTC